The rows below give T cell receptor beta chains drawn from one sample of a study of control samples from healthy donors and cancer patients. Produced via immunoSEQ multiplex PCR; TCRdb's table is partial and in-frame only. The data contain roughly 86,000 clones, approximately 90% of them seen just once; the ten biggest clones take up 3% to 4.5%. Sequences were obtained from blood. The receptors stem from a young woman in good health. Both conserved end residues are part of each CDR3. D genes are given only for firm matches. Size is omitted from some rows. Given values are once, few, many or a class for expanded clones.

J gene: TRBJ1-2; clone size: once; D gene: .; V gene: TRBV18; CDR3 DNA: TGTGCCAGCTCATCTTCTTCTGGACAGGGCTACACCTTC; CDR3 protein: CASSSSSGQGYTF
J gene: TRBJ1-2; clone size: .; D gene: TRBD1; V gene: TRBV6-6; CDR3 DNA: TGTGCCAGCAGGGGGGGACAGGGGGATCACAACTATGGCTACACCTTC; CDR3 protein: CASRGGQGDHNYGYTF
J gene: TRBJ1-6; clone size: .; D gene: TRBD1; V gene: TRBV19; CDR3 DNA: TGTGCCAGTAGTATAGGGACAGGCCACCTCCACTTT; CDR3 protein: CASSIGTGHLHF
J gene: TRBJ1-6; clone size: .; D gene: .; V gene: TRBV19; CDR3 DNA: TGTGCCAGTAGTATTTTGGGGACGGGGAATTCACCCCTCCACTTT; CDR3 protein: CASSILGTGNSPLHF
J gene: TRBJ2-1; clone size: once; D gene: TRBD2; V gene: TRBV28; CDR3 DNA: TGTGCCAGCAGTTCCCGACTAGCGGGGGGGTACGAGCAGTTCTTC; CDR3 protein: CASSSRLAGGYEQFF
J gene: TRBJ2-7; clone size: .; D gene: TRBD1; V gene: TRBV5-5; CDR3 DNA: TGTGCCAGCAGCTTTGGACAGGGGGACGAGCAGTACTTC; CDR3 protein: CASSFGQGDEQYF
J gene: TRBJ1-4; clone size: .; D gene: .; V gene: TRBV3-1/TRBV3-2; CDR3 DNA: TGTGCCAGCAGCCAAGACCGCTGGACAGTCCATGAAAAACTGTTTTTT; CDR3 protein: CASSQDRWTVHEKLFF
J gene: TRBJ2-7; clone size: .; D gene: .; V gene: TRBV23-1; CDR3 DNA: TGCGCCAGCAGACCTACTGACAGTGGAACCTTCTACGAGCAGTACTTC; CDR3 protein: CASRPTDSGTFYEQYF
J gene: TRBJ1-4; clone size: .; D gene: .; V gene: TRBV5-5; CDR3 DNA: TGTGCCAGCAGCTTGATACTCAGGGAAAAACTGTTTTTT; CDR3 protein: CASSLILREKLFF
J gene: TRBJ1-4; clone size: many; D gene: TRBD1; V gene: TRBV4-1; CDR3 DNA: TGCGCCAGCAGCCAGGACAAAATCCGGGACAGGGTATATGAAAAACTGTTTTTT; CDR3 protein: CASSQDKIRDRVYEKLFF
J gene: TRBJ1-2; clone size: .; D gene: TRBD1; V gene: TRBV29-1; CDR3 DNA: TGCAGCGTTGACTCTCGGACAGGGGGGTCTGATGGCTACACCTTC; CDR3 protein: CSVDSRTGGSDGYTF
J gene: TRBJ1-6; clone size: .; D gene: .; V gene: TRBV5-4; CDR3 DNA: TGTGCCAGCAGCTTGGAAGGCTATAATTCACCCCTCCACTTT; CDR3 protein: CASSLEGYNSPLHF
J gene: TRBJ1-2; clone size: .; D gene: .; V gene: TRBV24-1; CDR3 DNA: TGTGCCACCAGTGCCCCCTCTAACTATGGCTACACCTTC; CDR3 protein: CATSAPSNYGYTF
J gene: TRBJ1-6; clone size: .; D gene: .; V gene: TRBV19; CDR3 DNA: TGTGCCAGTAGTAGGGACGTTAATTCACCCCTCCACTTT; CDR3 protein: CASSRDVNSPLHF
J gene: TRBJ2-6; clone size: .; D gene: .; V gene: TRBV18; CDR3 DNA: TGTGCCAGCTCATCCTCTGGGGCCAACGTCCTGACTTTC; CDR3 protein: CASSSSGANVLTF
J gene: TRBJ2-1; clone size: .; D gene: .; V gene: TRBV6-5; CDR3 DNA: TGTGCCAGCAGTTACTCGATTGGGCTGAATGAGCAGTTCTTC; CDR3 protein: CASSYSIGLNEQFF
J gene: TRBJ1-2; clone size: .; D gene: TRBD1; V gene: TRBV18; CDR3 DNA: TGTGCCAGCTCACCCCCCAGTCTGGGACAGGGTAACTATGGCTACACCTTC; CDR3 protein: CASSPPSLGQGNYGYTF
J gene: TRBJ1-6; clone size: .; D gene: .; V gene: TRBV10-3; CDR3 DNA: TGTGCCATCAGTGAACACAGCAGTCGTGGTACACCCCTCCACTTT; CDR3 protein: CAISEHSSRGTPLHF
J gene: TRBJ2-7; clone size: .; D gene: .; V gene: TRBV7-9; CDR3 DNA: TGTGCCAGCAGCTCCAACAGGGTCTACGAGCAGTACTTC; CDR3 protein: CASSSNRVYEQYF
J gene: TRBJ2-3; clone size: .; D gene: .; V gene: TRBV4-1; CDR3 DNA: TGCGCCAGCAGGTACTCGGCTAGCACAGATACGCAGTATTTT; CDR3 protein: CASRYSASTDTQYF
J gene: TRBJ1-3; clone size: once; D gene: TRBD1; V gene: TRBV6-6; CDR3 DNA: TGTGCCAGCAGTCAAAAGCGACGGACAGGGGGCGAACTCTCTGGAAACACCATATATTTT; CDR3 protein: CASSQKRRTGGELSGNTIYF
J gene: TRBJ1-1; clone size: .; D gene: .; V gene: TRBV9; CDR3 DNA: TGTGCCAGCAGCGTAGTTTCCGACACTGAAGCTTTCTTT; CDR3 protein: CASSVVSDTEAFF
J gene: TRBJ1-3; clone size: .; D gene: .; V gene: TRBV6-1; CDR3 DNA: TGTGCCAGCAGTGAAGGGATAGTTGCCCGCTCTGGAAACACCATATATTTT; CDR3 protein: CASSEGIVARSGNTIYF
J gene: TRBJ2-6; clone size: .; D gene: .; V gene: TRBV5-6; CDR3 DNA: TGTGCCAGCAGCCAACTAACTGTCACTGGGGCCAACGTCCTGACTTTC; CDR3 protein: CASSQLTVTGANVLTF
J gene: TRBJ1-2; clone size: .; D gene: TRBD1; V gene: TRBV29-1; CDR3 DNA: TGCAGCGTTGAGTCATGGACAGGGGTTCGTGGCTACACCTTC; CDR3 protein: CSVESWTGVRGYTF
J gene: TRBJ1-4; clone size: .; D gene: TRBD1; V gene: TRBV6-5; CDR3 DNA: TGTGCCAGCAGCCCCGACCGACAGGGACCTGAAAAACTGTTTTTT; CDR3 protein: CASSPDRQGPEKLFF
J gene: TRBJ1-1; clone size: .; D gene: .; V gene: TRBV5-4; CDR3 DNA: TGTGCCAGCAGAAGGGGAGGGGGGGCAAACACTGAAGCTTTCTTT; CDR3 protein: CASRRGGGANTEAFF
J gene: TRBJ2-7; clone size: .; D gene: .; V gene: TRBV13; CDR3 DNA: TGTGCCAGCAGCTTAGGGCAGGGTGAGCAGTACTTC; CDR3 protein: CASSLGQGEQYF
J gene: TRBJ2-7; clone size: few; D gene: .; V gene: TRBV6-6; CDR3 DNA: TGTGCCAGCAGTGAATGGCCCGAGCAGTACTTC; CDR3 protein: CASSEWPEQYF
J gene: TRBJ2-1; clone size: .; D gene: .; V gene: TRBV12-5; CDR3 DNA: TGTGCTAGTGGTTTGGTTATCGACGGTCAGGTGTTCCCCAATGAGCAGTTCTTC; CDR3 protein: CASGLVIDGQVFPNEQFF
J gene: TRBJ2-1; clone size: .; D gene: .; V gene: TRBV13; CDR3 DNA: TGTGCCAGCAGCCCCCCCGGATCTCTATTGGTGGAGCAGTTCTTC; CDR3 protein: CASSPPGSLLVEQFF